Following are 6 T cell receptor beta chains from one sample sequenced in a study of lymphopenia after photon versus proton radiotherapy. Only in-frame clones appear in the TCRdb table, and some are missing; sequencing was by immunoSEQ multiplex PCR. The profile shows around 30,000 clones, 75% to 90% of them singletons. The sequencing used peripheral blood, collected from a patient treated with proton-based radiotherapy. The receptor source for this set is an older woman with pancreatic cancer. Some clones in this sample may be carry-over from other donors' samples.

The chain joins TRBV7-2 to TRBJ1-1; D perhaps matches TRBD1 (5 bases). The CDR3 is made up of 16 amino acids. V lost 5 bases and J lost 6, with 22 bases in between. Germline loops: CDR1 SGHTA, CDR2 FQGNSA. The CDR3 loop is CASSPAPGAPGSEAFF. CDR3 sequence (DNA): TGTGCCAGCAGCCCGGCACCTGGGGCTCCTGGCTCTGAAGCTTTCTTT.

V gene TRBV6-5 combines with J gene TRBJ2-7, with TRBD1 identical over 9 bases. There are 14 residues in the CDR3. Germline CDR1 is MNHEY and CDR2 is SVGAGI. The V and J ends lost 4 bases and 3 bases, in that order; junction bases with no gene match: 4. DNA for the CDR3: TGTGCCAGCAGTTCCCGGGACAGGGTCTACGAGCAGTACTTC. It encodes CASSSRDRVYEQYF.

The gene calls are TRBV19 and TRBJ1-5; D is perhaps TRBD1 (6 bases). The CDR3 has 13 residues. V lost 7 bases and J 7 bases, leaving 14 bases between the germline ends. CDR1 is LNHDA and CDR2 is SQIVND in the germline V gene (reference sequence). The CDR3 loop is CASIQGSGQPQHF. In nucleotides, the CDR3 is TGTGCCAGTATCCAGGGGTCGGGCCAGCCCCAGCATTTT.

The V and J genes are TRBV29-1 and TRBJ2-5; TRBD2 matches 10 bases. The trim removed 4 bases at V and 5 bases at J, leaving 7 bases unmatched. Germline V CDR1 and CDR2: SQVTM, ANQGSEA. This CDR3 has 14 amino acids. DNA of the CDR3: TGCAGCGTTGGGGCTAGCGGGAGTGCGGAGACCCAGTACTTC. This codes for CSVGASGSAETQYF. The complete variable domain, with remaining parts taken from reference TRBV29-1 and TRBJ2-5, reads SAVISQKPSRDICQRGTSLTIQCQVDSQVTMMFWYRQQPGQSLTLIATANQGSEATYESGFVIDKFPISRPNLTFSTLTVSNMSPEDSSIYLCSVGASGSAETQYFGPGTRLLVL.

The rearrangement uses TRBV6-4 and TRBJ1-1, with D perhaps matching TRBD1 (5 bases). The CDR3 spans 14 residues. Germline CDR1 reads MRHNA; CDR2 reads SNTAGT. Deletions cut 0 bases from V and 6 bases from J, with 11 bases between. DNA for the CDR3: TGTGCCAGCAGTGACTCCGCCGGGGGGGCTGAAGCTTTCTTT. Translating gives CASSDSAGGAEAFF.

The rearrangement links TRBV29-1 to TRBJ1-1; 7 nucleotides match TRBD1. The CDR3 sequence is 12 residues long. Germline V gene data show CDR1 as SQVTM and CDR2 as ANQGSEA. Trimming at V came to 6 bases and at J to 5 bases, leaving 6 bases not matched to a gene. The CDR3 sequence is CSVTTGETEAFF. The CDR3 bases are TGCAGCGTAACTACAGGGGAAACTGAAGCTTTCTTT.